These T cell receptor beta chains were read from a single sample in a study of blood T cell repertoires in COVID-19. Profiling relied on immunoSEQ multiplex PCR, and the TCRdb table lists in-frame clones only, not all of them. This table holds 67,000 or so clones, roughly 80% found once. Sequences were obtained from peripheral blood. The receptor source for this set is a woman in her 70s with acute or convalescent COVID-19. CDR3s include the opening cysteine and the closing phenylalanine or tryptophan. D genes are given only for firm matches. Clone size is stated in some rows and not others, as once, few, many or a class when expanded.

V gene,clone size,D gene,J gene,CDR3 protein,CDR3 DNA
TRBV4-2,-,-,TRBJ1-2,CASSQDFGVPSYGYTF,TGTGCCAGCAGCCAAGATTTCGGGGTTCCTTCCTATGGCTACACCTTC
TRBV5-1,-,TRBD1,TRBJ1-4,CASSPLGGQRATNEKLFF,TGCGCCAGCAGCCCCCTGGGGGGACAGCGGGCAACTAATGAAAAACTGTTTTTT
TRBV30,-,-,TRBJ1-6,CAWSVQGSTLHF,TGTGCCTGGAGTGTGCAGGGTTCAACCCTCCACTTT
TRBV19,-,TRBD1,TRBJ1-2,CAKGDRVDGYTF,TGTGCCAAGGGGGACAGGGTCGATGGCTACACCTTC
TRBV19,-,-,TRBJ1-4,CASARQGRQEKLFF,TGTGCCAGCGCCAGGCAGGGCAGGCAAGAAAAACTGTTTTTT
TRBV5-4,-,TRBD2,TRBJ2-1,CASSRTSGGYNEQFF,TGTGCCAGCAGCCGGACTAGCGGGGGCTACAATGAGCAGTTCTTC
TRBV5-3,-,-,TRBJ2-7,CARSLPPNRDALSSYEQYF,TGTGCCAGAAGCCTACCGCCTAACAGGGACGCCCTTTCCTCCTACGAGCAGTACTTC
TRBV29-1,once,TRBD1,TRBJ2-4,CSVDTGGTAKNIQYF,TGCAGCGTGGATACAGGGGGGACGGCCAAAAACATTCAGTACTTC
TRBV4-3,-,-,TRBJ1-6,CASSQDLRSPLHF,TGCGCCAGCAGCCAAGATTTGAGATCACCCCTCCACTTT
TRBV20-1,-,-,TRBJ1-3,CSASYGGSGNTIYF,TGCAGTGCTAGTTACGGAGGCTCTGGAAACACCATATATTTT
TRBV9,-,-,TRBJ2-1,CASSRAGLHVEQFF,TGTGCCAGCAGCCGCGCGGGGTTACATGTTGAGCAGTTCTTC
TRBV11-2,few,TRBD1,TRBJ2-5,CASSRGGISQETQYF,TGTGCCAGCAGCCGAGGGGGCATAAGCCAAGAGACCCAGTACTTC
TRBV5-4,-,TRBD1,TRBJ1-4,CASSPPGQGNEKLFF,TGTGCCAGCAGTCCTCCGGGACAGGGGAATGAAAAACTGTTTTTT
TRBV18,-,TRBD1,TRBJ2-1,CASSPGQGPYNEQFF,TGTGCCAGCTCCCCGGGACAGGGGCCTTACAATGAGCAGTTCTTC
TRBV6-5,-,TRBD1,TRBJ1-6,CASRTGNSPLHF,TGTGCCAGCAGGACAGGGAATTCACCCCTCCACTTT
TRBV7-2,-,-,TRBJ1-2,CASSLSFLANYGYTF,TGTGCCAGCAGCTTGTCCTTTTTAGCTAACTATGGCTACACCTTC
TRBV19,-,-,TRBJ2-2,CASSYNTGELFF,TGTGCCAGTAGCTACAACACCGGGGAGCTGTTTTTT
TRBV7-2,-,TRBD2,TRBJ2-1,CASSLQTSGAKGNEQFF,TGTGCCAGCAGCCTACAAACTAGCGGGGCCAAAGGGAATGAGCAGTTCTTC
TRBV6-6,-,-,TRBJ2-7,CASSSRGSHEQYF,TGTGCCAGCAGTTCCAGGGGCAGTCACGAGCAGTACTTC
TRBV18,-,-,TRBJ2-2,CASSPAGKPGELFF,TGTGCCAGCTCACCGGCAGGGAAGCCCGGGGAGCTGTTTTTT
TRBV6-1,few,-,TRBJ1-5,CASSEDRPYQPQHF,TGTGCCAGCAGTGAGGACAGACCTTATCAGCCCCAGCATTTT
TRBV7-9,-,-,TRBJ2-7,CAEGGREVHEQYF,TGTGCCGAAGGGGGTCGGGAGGTCCACGAGCAGTACTTC
TRBV30,-,TRBD1,TRBJ2-6,CARQGASSGANVLTF,TGTGCCCGACAGGGGGCGTCCTCTGGGGCCAACGTCCTGACTTTC
TRBV15,-,TRBD2,TRBJ2-5,CATSRDLAGVGLGETQYF,TGTGCCACCAGCAGGGATCTAGCGGGGGTCGGCCTCGGGGAGACCCAGTACTTC
TRBV6-2/TRBV6-3,-,TRBD1,TRBJ2-7,CASSTGTGNEQYF,TGTGCCAGCAGTACCGGGACAGGGAACGAGCAGTACTTC
TRBV6-5,-,-,TRBJ1-2,CASSYSSQNYGYTF,TGTGCCAGCAGTTACTCGTCCCAGAACTATGGCTACACCTTC
TRBV12-3/TRBV12-4,once,-,TRBJ1-2,CASSYFLYGYTF,TGTGCCAGCAGTTATTTCCTCTATGGCTACACCTTC
TRBV10-2,few,-,TRBJ2-5,CASRRGVGETQYF,TGCGCCAGTAGGCGGGGTGTGGGGGAGACCCAGTACTTC
TRBV11-2,-,-,TRBJ1-4,CASSLPSRATNEKLFF,TGTGCCAGCAGCTTACCATCGAGGGCAACTAATGAAAAACTGTTTTTT
TRBV29-1,-,TRBD2,TRBJ2-1,CSVGTSGSTYNEQFF,TGCAGCGTTGGGACTAGCGGGAGTACCTATAATGAGCAGTTCTTC
TRBV11-2,few,-,TRBJ2-2,CASSLSQGRNTGELFF,TGTGCCAGCAGCTTATCCCAGGGGAGAAACACCGGGGAGCTGTTTTTT
TRBV3-1/TRBV3-2,once,-,TRBJ1-3,CASNRGGNSGNTIYF,TGTGCCAGCAATAGGGGCGGAAACTCTGGAAACACCATATATTTT
TRBV6-6,-,-,TRBJ1-3,CASSDSYSGNTIYF,TGTGCCAGCAGTGACAGCTACTCTGGAAACACCATATATTTT
TRBV6-5,-,-,TRBJ2-5,CASRGDSQETQYF,TGTGCCAGCAGGGGGGACTCCCAAGAGACCCAGTACTTC
TRBV28,-,-,TRBJ1-5,CATLGARIDNQPQHF,TGTGCCACCTTAGGGGCACGGATAGACAATCAGCCCCAGCATTTT
TRBV12-3/TRBV12-4,-,-,TRBJ1-1,CASFRRPAEAFF,TGTGCCAGCTTTAGGCGGCCGGCTGAAGCTTTCTTT
TRBV7-2,-,TRBD1,TRBJ1-4,CASSSLQGSNEKLFF,TGTGCCAGCAGCTCCCTACAGGGGTCTAATGAAAAACTGTTTTTT
TRBV16,-,-,TRBJ1-2,CASTNTAGYGYTF,TGTGCCAGCACCAATACCGCGGGCTATGGCTACACCTTC
TRBV11-3,-,-,TRBJ2-2,CASSLDQTGELFF,TGTGCCAGCAGCTTAGATCAAACCGGGGAGCTGTTTTTT
TRBV30,-,TRBD1,TRBJ2-2,CAWAGTARGTGELFF,TGTGCCTGGGCAGGGACAGCCCGGGGAACCGGGGAGCTGTTTTTT
TRBV7-2,-,-,TRBJ1-2,CASSYPVELYYTF,TGTGCCAGCAGCTACCCCGTTGAGCTTTACTACACCTTC
TRBV7-9,-,TRBD2,TRBJ2-2,CASSLAFSGSETGELFF,TGTGCCAGCAGCTTAGCCTTTAGCGGGAGCGAGACCGGGGAGCTGTTTTTT